Listed below are T cell receptor beta chains from one sample, sequenced in a study of blood T cell repertoires in COVID-19. Sequencing used immunoSEQ multiplex PCR; TCRdb keeps in-frame clones, though not all of them. The sample comprises a few hundred thousand clones, about 81% of which are singletons, and approximately 8.7% rests with the top ten. The sequenced material came from PBMCs or T cells enriched from blood (not recorded which). The receptors were gathered from a man aged 40-50 years who had recovered from COVID-19. Both conserved end residues are part of each CDR3. The D gene is left open where the match is weak. Clone size is stated in some rows and not others, as once, few, many or a class when expanded.

J,D,size,V,DNA,CDR3
TRBJ1-4,TRBD1,.,TRBV7-2,TGTGCCAGCAGCCCGGACAGGGCAACTAATGAAAAACTGTTTTTT,CASSPDRATNEKLFF
TRBJ1-1,.,.,TRBV15,TGTGCCACCAGCAGAGGGGGGCCTGGCACTGAAGCTTTCTTT,CATSRGGPGTEAFF
TRBJ2-1,TRBD2,.,TRBV15,TGTGCCACCAGCACTGTACTAGCGGCCAAAAATGAGCAGTTCTTC,CATSTVLAAKNEQFF
TRBJ2-7,.,.,TRBV13,TGTGCCAGCAGCTTAACGGGCTACGAGCAGTACTTC,CASSLTGYEQYF
TRBJ2-5,TRBD2,.,TRBV5-1,TGCGCCAGCAGCTCAGATATGGGACTAGCGGGAATAAAGACCCAGTACTTC,CASSSDMGLAGIKTQYF
TRBJ2-3,TRBD2,.,TRBV11-2,TGTGCCAGCAGCCGATCAGCGGGAGAGGGCGGCACAGATACGCAGTATTTT,CASSRSAGEGGTDTQYF
TRBJ1-6,TRBD1,.,TRBV30,TGTGCCTGGGGGGGACAGTTTAATTCACCCCTCCACTTT,CAWGGQFNSPLHF
TRBJ1-2,.,.,TRBV4-2,TGTGCCAGCAGCCAAGAATGGCAGGGTGATGGCTACACCTTC,CASSQEWQGDGYTF
TRBJ2-7,TRBD2,.,TRBV9,TGTGCCAGCAGCCCCTGGTTGGGAGCGGGGGACTCCTACGAGCAGTACTTC,CASSPWLGAGDSYEQYF
TRBJ1-5,.,.,TRBV15,TGTGCCACCAGCAGAGATCTAGGAAGCAATCAGCCCCAGCATTTT,CATSRDLGSNQPQHF
TRBJ1-1,TRBD1,.,TRBV6-5,TGTGCCAGCAGTCGTCGACAGGGGAACACTGAAGCTTTCTTT,CASSRRQGNTEAFF
TRBJ2-1,TRBD2,few,TRBV18,TGTGCCAGCTCACTGCAAGCGGGAAGATACAATGAGCAGTTCTTC,CASSLQAGRYNEQFF
TRBJ2-5,.,.,TRBV7-9,TGTGCCGGCCGGAGGACTACGCAAGAGACCCAGTACTTC,CAGRRTTQETQYF
TRBJ2-2,.,.,TRBV5-5,TGTGCCAGCAGCCAGGGCCTGAACACCGGGGAGCTGTTTTTT,CASSQGLNTGELFF
TRBJ1-5,TRBD1,.,TRBV7-2,TGTGCCAGCAGCTACGGCCCCGGGACAGGGGGGAATCAGCCCCAGCATTTT,CASSYGPGTGGNQPQHF
TRBJ1-2,.,once,TRBV6-5,TGTGCCAGCACGGGCGGGTCGGCGGTGGGTGGCTACACCTTC,CASTGGSAVGGYTF
TRBJ2-1,TRBD2,.,TRBV11-2,TGTGCCAGCAGCTTAGTTCCGACTAGCGGGGTATACAATGAGCAGTTCTTC,CASSLVPTSGVYNEQFF
TRBJ1-5,TRBD1,.,TRBV4-1,TGCGCCAGCAGCCCCCCTAAGACAGGGGGGATAAGTGGTGATCAGCCCCAGCATTTT,CASSPPKTGGISGDQPQHF
TRBJ1-2,.,.,TRBV25-1,TGTGCCAGCTCCACAGGTAAGGGCTACACCTTC,CASSTGKGYTF
TRBJ1-2,TRBD1,.,TRBV7-3,TGTGCCAGCAGCACAGGGACAGGGAACTATGGCTACACCTTC,CASSTGTGNYGYTF
TRBJ2-1,.,.,TRBV5-5,TGTGCCAGCAGCCATGATAGAAACTTTTACAATGAGCAGTTCTTC,CASSHDRNFYNEQFF
TRBJ1-3,.,.,TRBV9,TGTGCCAGCGGCGGAAACACCATATATTTT,CASGGNTIYF
TRBJ1-1,TRBD1,.,TRBV19,TGTGCCAGTAGTAAGGACAGGGAGAACACTGAAGCTTTCTTT,CASSKDRENTEAFF
TRBJ2-1,.,.,TRBV5-1,TGCGCCAGCAGCTTGGCCTCGCTTCGGGTGGATGAGCAGTTCTTC,CASSLASLRVDEQFF
TRBJ2-1,TRBD1,.,TRBV4-1,TGCGCCAGCACCCAAGGTAACAGGGGGCCGTTCTTC,CASTQGNRGPFF
TRBJ2-7,TRBD2,.,TRBV3-1/TRBV3-2,TGTGCCAGCAGCCCGCGACTAGCGGGAGCGCACGAGCAGTACTTC,CASSPRLAGAHEQYF
TRBJ2-1,TRBD2,.,TRBV30,TGTGCCTGGGGGGGATGGGAGGGACTAGCGGGAGGGAGCTCCTACAATGAGCAGTTCTTC,CAWGGWEGLAGGSSYNEQFF
TRBJ1-6,TRBD1,.,TRBV29-1,TGCAGCGTCAGGACAGGGGCTGGTCCCCTCCACTTT,CSVRTGAGPLHF
TRBJ1-3,.,.,TRBV2,TGTGCCAGCAGTGCCCTCCAAATCACGGCGGACACCATATATTTT,CASSALQITADTIYF
TRBJ1-1,.,few,TRBV7-8,TGTGCCAGCAGCTTAGACATTGGAGCAGAAGCTTTCTTT,CASSLDIGAEAFF
TRBJ2-7,TRBD2,.,TRBV2,TGTGCCAGCAGGGGGACTAGCGGGAGTCTGAAAAGCGAGCAGTACTTC,CASRGTSGSLKSEQYF
TRBJ1-4,TRBD1,once,TRBV30,TGTGCCTGGAGTGTACGGAGGACAGGGGTCGGGGCTAATGAAAAACTGTTTTTT,CAWSVRRTGVGANEKLFF
TRBJ1-1,.,.,TRBV14,TGTGCCAGCAGCCAAGATCCCGGTACCCGGAACACTGAAGCTTTCTTT,CASSQDPGTRNTEAFF
TRBJ2-7,TRBD1,.,TRBV6-5,TGTGCCAGCAGTTACCGGGACAGGGGGTACGAGCAGTACTTC,CASSYRDRGYEQYF
TRBJ1-4,.,.,TRBV30,TGTGCCTCCAGGATAGCGCCAACTAATGAAAAACTGTTTTTT,CASRIAPTNEKLFF
TRBJ2-1,TRBD2,few,TRBV9,TGTGCCAGCAGCCCGGGACTAGCAGGATACAATGAGCAGTTCTTC,CASSPGLAGYNEQFF
TRBJ2-1,TRBD2,once,TRBV2,TGTGCCAGCAACCAAGGGACTAGAATGGAGGGGCAGTTCTTC,CASNQGTRMEGQFF